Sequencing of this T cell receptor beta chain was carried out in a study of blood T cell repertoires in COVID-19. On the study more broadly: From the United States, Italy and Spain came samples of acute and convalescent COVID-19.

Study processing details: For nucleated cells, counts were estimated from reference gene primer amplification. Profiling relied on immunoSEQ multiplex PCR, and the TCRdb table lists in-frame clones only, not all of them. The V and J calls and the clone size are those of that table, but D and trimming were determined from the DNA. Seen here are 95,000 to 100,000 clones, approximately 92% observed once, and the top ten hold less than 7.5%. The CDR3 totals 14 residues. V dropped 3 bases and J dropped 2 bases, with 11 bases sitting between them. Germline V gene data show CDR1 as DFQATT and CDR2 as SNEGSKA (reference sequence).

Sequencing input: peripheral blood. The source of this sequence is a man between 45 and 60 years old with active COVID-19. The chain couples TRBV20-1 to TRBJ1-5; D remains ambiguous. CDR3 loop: CSASGIGGNQPQHF. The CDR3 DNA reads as TGCAGTGCTAGTGGAATCGGGGGCAATCAGCCCCAGCATTTT.